This T cell receptor beta chain was identified in a study of technical replicates of blood from a few donors. The germline gives CDR1 MDHEN, CDR2 SYDVKM. The V gene end was trimmed by 7 bases and the J gene end by 6 bases; junction bases not matched to a gene: 6. The CDR3 is made up of 14 amino acids. Sequencing was performed with immunoSEQ multiplex PCR; in TCRdb, only in-frame clones are kept and a portion is missing. The sample has about 70,000 clones, roughly 96% seen once. The sequence was collected from a human donor in good health. Sequenced: T cells isolated from PBMCs. The rearrangement joins TRBV28 to TRBJ2-1; TRBD1 matches at 10 bases. CDR3 region: CASTTGQGSNEQFF. CDR3 coding DNA: TGTGCCAGCACTACGGGACAGGGGTCCAATGAGCAGTTCTTC.